This T cell receptor (beta chain) was sequenced in a study of OX40 agonist ivuxolimab in advanced cancers. As for the study in general: Ivuxolimab, which patients received intravenously every 2 weeks, was dosed at 0.01 to 10 mg/kg. Study findings and constraints: Fewer expanded clones were found on average in CD4+ than in CD8+ T cells. Dose levels from 0.1 to 3.0 mg/kg saw CD4+ and CD8+ blood T cells expand clonally by week 6.

The protocol was immunoSEQ multiplex PCR, while the TCRdb copy is restricted to in-frame clones and leaves out a portion. The sample lists fewer than 95,000 clones, about 93% occurring once. On this clone itself: Antigen specificity is unknown.

The sample here was CD4+ or CD8+ T cells sorted from blood, taken in a trial of the OX40 agonist ivuxolimab. The receptor was derived from an adult with an advanced solid tumor such as melanoma, head and neck, liver or kidney cancer.

This CDR3 reads CASSPPLAQNTGELFF. CDR3 DNA: TGTGCCAGCTCACCACCCCTAGCGCAAAACACCGGGGAGCTGTTTTTT. The J gene is TRBJ2-2, the V gene TRBV18; D possibly corresponds to TRBD2 (6 bases). V was clipped by 0 bases and J by 2 bases, with 10 bases between them. This CDR3 has 16 amino acids. Germline assignment: CDR1 KGHSH and CDR2 LQKENI.